The clone carrying this T cell receptor beta chain appeared many times. UMIs and a universal primer site were added when TCR cDNA was made by 5'RACE template switching. One entry per CDR3 protein, called by TCRdb with MiXCR from the 5' RACE reads. This table holds about 350,000 distinct CDR3 sequences, over 3.5% found once. This sample is part of a study of T cells after yellow fever vaccination. V dropped 6 bases and J dropped 4; count of bases not matched to a gene: 10. In germline, CDR1 is MNHEY, CDR2 SVGAGI. The CDR3 is 16 amino acids. The starting material was PBMCs, obtained 5 days after the yellow fever booster vaccination. V gene TRBV6-5 combines with J gene TRBJ2-3; 10 bases fit TRBD1. The receptor comes from a man younger than 35 who received the YFV17D yellow fever vaccine. CDR3 protein: CASRLVWTGGSDTQYF. As DNA, the CDR3 is TGTGCCAGCAGACTGGTATGGACAGGGGGGTCAGATACGCAGTATTTT.